These T cell receptor beta chains were read from a single sample in a study of blood T cell repertoires in COVID-19. TCRdb's copy holds only in-frame clones and misses some; the assay was immunoSEQ multiplex PCR. Of a few hundred thousand clones listed, around nine tenths are singletons. The sample consisted of peripheral blood. The receptor source for this set is a man aged 35-49 years who had recovered from COVID-19. Each CDR3 is given with its conserved first and last residue. Fields, in order: CDR3 DNA, CDR3 protein, V gene, J gene, D gene, clone size. D genes are given only for firm matches. Where a row states a size, it is once, few, many or the class of an expanded clone; other rows omit it.

TGTGCCATCAGTATCGACAGGGGGAGAGTTACCGGGGAGCTGTTTTTT	CAISIDRGRVTGELFF	TRBV10-3	TRBJ2-2	TRBD1	-
TGTGCCACCAGTGATAAGGACAGGGGGCGTTACAATGAGCAGTTCTTC	CATSDKDRGRYNEQFF	TRBV24-1	TRBJ2-1	TRBD1	-
TGTGCCAGCAGCTTCCGGGGGGTGGGCACAGATACGCAGTATTTT	CASSFRGVGTDTQYF	TRBV5-8	TRBJ2-3	TRBD2	-
TGTGCCAGCAGCCAGCCCCCTGGGACTAGCGGCCAAGAGACCCAGTACTTC	CASSQPPGTSGQETQYF	TRBV5-4	TRBJ2-5	TRBD2	-
TGTGCCAGCAGCTTCGGACGAAGGGGGATTCAGTACTTC	CASSFGRRGIQYF	TRBV6-5	TRBJ2-4	-	-
TGCGCCAGCCGCAGACTAGCGGGGCAAGAGACCCAGTACTTC	CASRRLAGQETQYF	TRBV10-2	TRBJ2-5	TRBD2	-
TGCGCCGGCTACGGGACAGGGGTTGATAATGAGCAGTTCTTC	CAGYGTGVDNEQFF	TRBV23-1	TRBJ2-1	TRBD1	once
TGTGCCAGCAGCATCGGACTAGCGGGTGGTGGAGAGCAGTTCTTC	CASSIGLAGGGEQFF	TRBV7-6	TRBJ2-1	TRBD2	-
TGTGCCAGCAGCTTAGCACTAGCGGGAGGTGACAATGAGCAGTTCTTC	CASSLALAGGDNEQFF	TRBV7-3	TRBJ2-1	TRBD2	-
TGTGCCAGCAGTGAACAGGGGTACGAGCAGTACTTC	CASSEQGYEQYF	TRBV12-3/TRBV12-4	TRBJ2-7	TRBD1	-
TGCAGCGTTGGGACTAGCGGGGTTACCTACGAGCAGTACTTC	CSVGTSGVTYEQYF	TRBV29-1	TRBJ2-7	TRBD2	-
TGTGCCAGCAGCCCCACCAGGAGGGGGGGGGCAGATACGCAGTATTTT	CASSPTRRGGADTQYF	TRBV27	TRBJ2-3	-	-
TGTGCCAGCTCACCGTTGATAGACAGGGCCTCCTATGGCTACACCTTC	CASSPLIDRASYGYTF	TRBV18	TRBJ1-2	TRBD1	-
TGTGCCAGCAGCTTCGGTGCGGGGGGCCGCACCTACGAGCAGTACTTC	CASSFGAGGRTYEQYF	TRBV7-9	TRBJ2-7	TRBD2	-
TGTGCCAGCAGCATTAGCGGGAACGCGGGAAATGAGCAGTTCTTC	CASSISGNAGNEQFF	TRBV7-2	TRBJ2-1	TRBD2	-
TGTGCCATCAGTGGTTGGTCGGCATCTTGGGGCGGCACAGATACGCAGTATTTT	CAISGWSASWGGTDTQYF	TRBV10-3	TRBJ2-3	-	-
TGTGCCAGCAGTTACCAACTAGCGGGGGGTCTCGAAGGCTACAATGAGCAGTTCTTC	CASSYQLAGGLEGYNEQFF	TRBV27	TRBJ2-1	TRBD2	-
TGTGCCAGCAGCCAAGATCGCTCGGCTAGCGGGACCGCCTACGAGCAGTACTTC	CASSQDRSASGTAYEQYF	TRBV4-2	TRBJ2-7	TRBD2	-
TGTGCCAGCGGGCGCGCGGGAGGTTTCGAGCAGTACTTC	CASGRAGGFEQYF	TRBV25-1	TRBJ2-7	TRBD2	few
TGTGCCAGCAGCTTAACGGGGGGCTTACAAGAGACCCAGTACTTC	CASSLTGGLQETQYF	TRBV7-9	TRBJ2-5	-	-
TGTGCCAGCAGCCATCGAGCGGGGGGGCGGATGGTCTTGCGTAATGAGCAGTTCTTC	CASSHRAGGRMVLRNEQFF	TRBV14	TRBJ2-1	TRBD2	-
TGTGCCAGCAGTTTAGCCCGGACAACAGGCACAGATACGCAGTATTTT	CASSLARTTGTDTQYF	TRBV27	TRBJ2-3	-	-
TGTGCAAGTCGCTTAGTTGGGGCCGAACTTTATGGCTACACCTTC	CASRLVGAELYGYTF	TRBV12-2	TRBJ1-2	-	-
TGTGCCACCAGCAGAGCGAAGCGGGAGGGCCTCCAGTACTTC	CATSRAKREGLQYF	TRBV15	TRBJ2-7	TRBD2	-
TGTGCCAGCAGTGACCCTTCGGGACAGTCCTACAATGAGCAGTTCTTC	CASSDPSGQSYNEQFF	TRBV25-1	TRBJ2-1	TRBD1	-
TGTGCCAGCAGCGGGGGGGGATTTCGCTCCTACGAGCAGTACTTC	CASSGGGFRSYEQYF	TRBV7-2	TRBJ2-7	TRBD2	-
TGTGCCAGCAGTGCCCAACTGACGGGCTCTGGAAACACCATATATTTT	CASSAQLTGSGNTIYF	TRBV6-4	TRBJ1-3	-	-
TGTGCCAGCAGCTTAGCGCTCGGGTACAATGAGCAGTTCTTC	CASSLALGYNEQFF	TRBV7-9	TRBJ2-1	-	-
TGTGCCAGCAGCCAAGGGGGACAGGGGGGCGATCAGCCCCAGCATTTT	CASSQGGQGGDQPQHF	TRBV4-2	TRBJ1-5	TRBD1	-
TGCAGTGCTAGTCAGGGGAACTATGGCTACACCTTC	CSASQGNYGYTF	TRBV20-1	TRBJ1-2	-	-
TGTGCCTGGGACCAAGCCGGGACAGGGTCCTACGAGCAGTACTTC	CAWDQAGTGSYEQYF	TRBV30	TRBJ2-7	TRBD1	once
TGTGCCAGCTCACCTTCGGGCAATCAGCCCCAGCATTTT	CASSPSGNQPQHF	TRBV18	TRBJ1-5	-	-
TGTGCCAGCAGCTTACGCGGGGTAGATACGCAGTATTTT	CASSLRGVDTQYF	TRBV7-3	TRBJ2-3	-	-
TGTGCCAGCAGCGGAGGGGGAGGGATCTATGGCTACACCTTC	CASSGGGGIYGYTF	TRBV9	TRBJ1-2	-	-
TGTGCCAGCAGCCCCCTCGACAGGGGGCTTAATCAGCCCCAGCATTTT	CASSPLDRGLNQPQHF	TRBV7-9	TRBJ1-5	TRBD1	-
TGTGCCAGCAGTTACCGTTCCCTGGGACAGGGGATCGGCGCTGAAGCTTTCTTT	CASSYRSLGQGIGAEAFF	TRBV6-2/TRBV6-3	TRBJ1-1	TRBD1	-
TGTGCCATCAGTGAACCCCCGGGACTACAAGAGACCCAGTACTTC	CAISEPPGLQETQYF	TRBV10-3	TRBJ2-5	TRBD2	-
TGTGCCAGCAGCGGACGAATTCGGGGGGGAGGCTACACCTTC	CASSGRIRGGGYTF	TRBV7-9	TRBJ1-2	-	-
TGTGCCAGCAGTCTCAGGGAATTGAGCTATAATTCACCCCTCCACTTT	CASSLRELSYNSPLHF	TRBV2	TRBJ1-6	-	-
TGTGCCAGCAGTTTATCGAGAGGGGGTCAAGAGCAGTACTTC	CASSLSRGGQEQYF	TRBV27	TRBJ2-7	-	-
TGTGCCACCAGTGACCCTCGAGGGCTAGCGGGGGGCCGCACAGATACGCAGTATTTT	CATSDPRGLAGGRTDTQYF	TRBV24-1	TRBJ2-3	TRBD2	-
TGTGCCAGCAGCCCAACGGGCGGGTCGAACATTCAGTACTTC	CASSPTGGSNIQYF	TRBV6-5	TRBJ2-4	-	-
TGCAGTGCTAGTCCTGGGACAGGGAATTACGGAAACACCATATATTTT	CSASPGTGNYGNTIYF	TRBV20-1	TRBJ1-3	TRBD1	-
TGTGCCAGCAGACTAAACAGGGCTCGAGAGACCCAGTACTTC	CASRLNRARETQYF	TRBV6-5	TRBJ2-5	-	-